The 14 T cell receptor beta chains given below trace back to one sample, sequenced in a study of T cell responses to AZD1222 COVID-19 vaccine. The table came from immunoSEQ multiplex PCR; TCRdb's copy has only in-frame clones and leaves some out. This table has under 200,000 clones, about 92% appearing once. The material was peripheral blood, obtained 28 days after the second dose of the MenACWY control vaccine. All receptors derive from an adult who received the MenACWY meningococcal vaccine as a control.

The chain is built from TRBV7-9 and TRBJ2-2; possible D gene TRBD2, 5 bases. The germline CDR1 and CDR2 sequences are SEHNR and FQNEAQ (reference sequence). The CDR3 totals 16 residues. Trimming removed 3 bases from V and 1 base from J, with 12 bases in between. The CDR3 is CASSFLLRGNTGELFF. CDR3 nucleotides: TGTGCCAGCAGCTTTTTGTTACGGGGGAACACCGGGGAGCTGTTTTTT.

This chain connects TRBV7-2 to TRBJ2-7; D could derive from TRBD1 or TRBD2 (5 bases each). The CDR3 has 14 amino acids. Looked up from germline, CDR1 is SGHTA and CDR2 is FQGNSA. V gave up 3 bases and J gave up 1 base, with 10 bases separating them. The CDR3 reads CASSLGDRSYEQYF. CDR3 nucleotides: TGTGCCAGCAGCTTGGGGGATAGGTCCTACGAGCAGTACTTC.

In its sample, this clone was seen a few times. The V gene is TRBV29-1, the J gene TRBJ1-1; D is possibly TRBD1 (6 bases). The V end was cut by 8 bases, the J end by 0 bases, with 16 bases between. The germline V gene has CDR1 SQVTM and CDR2 ANQGSEA. The CDR3 sequence is 14 residues long. CDR3 protein: CSTSTGELNTEAFF. CDR3 nucleotides: TGCAGCACTTCGACAGGCGAACTGAACACTGAAGCTTTCTTT.

The chain has TRBV24-1 and TRBJ2-1; 14 bases are shared with TRBD2. The germline V gene has CDR1 KGHDR and CDR2 SFDVKD. J lost 7 bases, V lost 3 bases, and 1 base had no gene match. This CDR3 has 15 residues. CDR3 loop: CATSDRTSGRNEQFF. The CDR3 DNA sequence: TGTGCCACCAGTGATCGGACTAGCGGGAGGAATGAGCAGTTCTTC.

The rearrangement uses TRBV5-6 and TRBJ2-1; no definite D call. V gave up 3 bases and J gave up 7 bases, with 11 bases separating them. The germline V gene encodes CDR1 SGHDT and CDR2 YYEEEE. CDR3 size: 13 residues. CDR3: CASSSGPGNEQFF. The CDR3 DNA is TGTGCCAGCAGCTCCGGCCCCGGAAATGAGCAGTTCTTC.

The rearrangement joins TRBV6-5 to TRBJ1-3; D is perhaps TRBD1 (6 bases). The germline CDR1 and CDR2 sequences are MNHEY and SVGAGI. Trimming left V 4 bases short and J 0 bases short, with 10 bases between. The CDR3 is made up of 15 amino acids. CDR3 sequence: CASSLDSPSGNTIYF. The CDR3 coding sequence is TGTGCCAGCAGTTTGGACAGCCCCTCTGGAAACACCATATATTTT.

The V gene is TRBV6-5, the J gene TRBJ1-5, with D possibly matching TRBD1 (6 bases). The CDR3 totals 15 residues. The V gene's germline CDR1 is MNHEY and CDR2 SVGAGI. The ends were cut back, 6 bases at V and 7 bases at J, with 19 bases in the middle. The CDR3 bases are TGTGCCAGCAGATCCACGGACAGCTTGAGCCAGCCCCAGCATTTT. Protein: CASRSTDSLSQPQHF.

CDR3 residues: CASSRDGRITDTQYF. The CDR3 DNA is TGTGCCAGCAGCAGGGACGGGAGAATCACAGATACGCAGTATTTT. The V gene is TRBV6-4, the J gene TRBJ2-3; tentative D call: TRBD2 (6 bases). The germline CDR1 and CDR2 sequences are MRHNA and SNTAGT. Trimming took 6 bases from V and 2 from J, leaving 15 bases between them. This CDR3 comprises 15 residues.

This clone was seen once. The rearrangement links TRBV6-5 to TRBJ2-3, with 11 bases matching TRBD2. This CDR3 has 14 amino acids. Germline V gene sequence: CDR1 MNHEY, CDR2 SVGAGI. The V and J ends lost 6 bases and 4 bases, in that order; junction bases with no gene match: 3. In nucleotides, the CDR3 is TGTGCCAGCAGAACACTAGCGGGAGCAGATACGCAGTATTTT. It encodes CASRTLAGADTQYF.

This clone was seen once. This chain uses TRBV6-5 with TRBJ1-1, with no clear D. This CDR3 is built from 13 residues. The germline gives CDR1 MNHEY, CDR2 SVGAGI. Trimming cost V 1 base and J 1 base, with 4 bases left between them. CDR3 sequence reads: CASSYLENTEAFF. The DNA of the CDR3 is TGTGCCAGCAGTTACTTAGAGAACACTGAAGCTTTCTTT.

This sequence joins TRBV19 and TRBJ1-2; the D gene is possibly TRBD1 (5 bases). V was cut by 8 bases and J by 4 bases, with 14 bases left in between. CDR3 length equals 13 residues. CDR1 LNHDA and CDR2 SQIVND come from the germline V gene (reference sequence). CDR3 amino acids: CASREGSGYGYTF. In DNA form, the CDR3 reads TGTGCCAGTCGCGAGGGGTCGGGCTATGGCTACACCTTC.

The chain carries TRBV7-9 and TRBJ2-7; D not resolved. Trimming stripped 1 base from V and 7 bases from J, with 8 bases between. Germline CDR1 is SEHNR and CDR2 is FQNEAQ (reference sequence). The CDR3 is made up of 12 amino acids. The CDR3 region is CASSLVALEQYF. CDR3 sequence (DNA): TGTGCCAGCAGCTTAGTGGCCCTGGAGCAGTACTTC.

The chain employs TRBV11-3 and TRBJ2-7; D is perhaps TRBD1 (6 bases). Germline V lookup: CDR1 SGHNT, CDR2 YENEEA. The V end lost 4 bases, the J end lost 5 bases, and 15 bases lay between the germline ends. There are 14 residues in the CDR3. The CDR3 nucleotides are TGTGCCAGCAGCTGGGGCAGGGGATCCGACGAGCAGTACTTC. Protein sequence: CASSWGRGSDEQYF. The full variable domain, completed using reference TRBV11-3 and TRBJ2-7, is EAGVVQSPRYKIIEKKQPVAFWCNPISGHNTLYWYLQNLGQGPELLIRYENEEAVDDSQLPKDRFSAERLKGVDSTLKIQPAELGDSAVYLCASSWGRGSDEQYFGPGTRLTVT.

CDR3 DNA: TGTGCCAGCAGGGCCAGGGGGATCAAAAACATTCAGTACTTC. It specifies CASRARGIKNIQYF. V is TRBV6-5 and J is TRBJ2-4; TRBD1 agrees at 7 bases. The CDR3 spans 14 residues. Germline CDR1 is MNHEY and CDR2 is SVGAGI. The J segment lost 3 bases and the V segment lost 6 bases, leaving 5 bases of the junction unmatched.